What follows are 21 T cell receptor beta chains derived from one specimen sequenced in a study of Ad26.COV2.S vaccination and SARS-CoV-2 variants. Treatment of the sample: some 20 received Ad26.COV2.S at low or high dose, single or two shots; roughly 5 received placebo; per-sample allocation not given. Samples came from day 63 after the first vaccine or placebo injection. Clones were sequenced by immunoSEQ multiplex PCR, and TCRdb holds only the in-frame ones, with some missing. The sample carries roughly 450,000 clones, around nine tenths recorded once. Sequences were derived from peripheral blood, sampled in a trial of Ad26.COV2.S vaccine versus placebo. The receptors here all came from a person between 18 and 65 years old who received the Ad26.COV2.S COVID-19 vaccine or a placebo.

This chain connects TRBV5-5 to TRBJ2-2, with D maybe TRBD1 (6 bases). Trimming left V 0 bases short and J 0 bases short, with 9 bases between. The CDR3 runs 16 residues. Looked up from germline, CDR1 is SGHKS and CDR2 is YYEKEE (reference sequence). CDR3 bases: TGTGCCAGCAGCTTGGTTTCAGGGGCGAACACCGGGGAGCTGTTTTTT. Its protein product is CASSLVSGANTGELFF.

The chain employs TRBV4-3 and TRBJ1-4; 7 nucleotides agree with TRBD1. This CDR3 comprises 17 residues. Germline V gene lookup returns CDR1 LGHNA and CDR2 YSLEER. V shed 4 bases, J shed 5 bases, and the junction held 13 bases outside the gene matches. CDR3 in amino acids: CASSREPKTGENEKLFF. The CDR3 nucleotides are TGCGCCAGCAGCCGCGAACCGAAAACAGGGGAGAATGAAAAACTGTTTTTT.

The chain joins TRBV19 to TRBJ2-1; 9 nucleotides align to TRBD2. CDR1 is LNHDA and CDR2 is SQIVND in the germline V gene (reference sequence). The CDR3 consists of 17 residues. V shed 3 bases and J 1 base; nucleotides not matched to a gene: 7. The DNA for the CDR3 is TGTGCCAGTAGTATGCTTAGCGGGAGAGAATCCTACAATGAGCAGTTCTTC. Its protein product is CASSMLSGRESYNEQFF.

This chain uses TRBV12-3 or TRBV12-4 with TRBJ2-7; D may be TRBD1 or TRBD2 (6 bases each). The CDR3 totals 12 residues. V lost 6 bases, J lost 2 bases, and 8 bases lay in between. The chain's CDR3 is CASRGGTYEQYF. The CDR3 coding sequence is TGTGCCAGCAGAGGGGGGACCTACGAGCAGTACTTC.

The chain joins TRBV27 to TRBJ2-5; D may be TRBD1 (6 bases). The germline V and J ends were trimmed by 6 bases and 5 bases, with 13 bases remaining between them. In germline, CDR1 is MNHEY, CDR2 SMNVEV (reference sequence). This CDR3 spans 13 amino acids. The CDR3 loop is CASRRGQSETQYF. CDR3 DNA: TGTGCCAGCAGGAGAGGACAGTCGGAGACCCAGTACTTC.

This clone occurred once. This chain joins TRBV4-3 and TRBJ2-3; 7 bases match TRBD2. CDR1 LGHNA and CDR2 YSLEER come from the germline V gene. Trimming at V came to 1 base and at J to 5 bases, leaving 12 bases not matched to a gene. The CDR3 loop spans 17 amino acids. CDR3 in DNA: TGCGCCAGCAGCCAAGCATTATCAGGCGGGAGCGTAGATACGCAGTATTTT. It codes for CASSQALSGGSVDTQYF.

The chain couples TRBV5-4 to TRBJ2-7; the match to TRBD1 covers 9 bases. The V gene's germline CDR1 is SGHNT and CDR2 YYREEE (reference sequence). Losses at the gene ends were 4 bases for V and 6 bases for J; bases not matched to a gene: 5. The CDR3 extends over 13 amino acids. The CDR3 sequence: CASSQKTGGEQYF. The CDR3 bases are TGTGCCAGCAGCCAAAAGACAGGGGGCGAGCAGTACTTC. The complete variable domain, with remaining parts taken from reference TRBV5-4 and TRBJ2-7, reads ETGVTQSPTHLIKTRGQQVTLRCSSQSGHNTVSWYQQALGQGPQFIFQYYREEENGRGNFPPRFSGLQFPNYSSELNVNALELDDSALYLCASSQKTGGEQYFGPGTRLTVT.

A single count supports this clone. This chain connects TRBV19 to TRBJ2-7; D might be TRBD2 (6 bases). Germline CDR1 and CDR2: LNHDA and SQIVND (reference sequence). Trimming cost V 5 bases and J 3 bases, with 20 bases left between them. This CDR3 spans 16 amino acids. CDR3 sequence reads: CASSAIDAGQGYEQYF. The DNA for the CDR3 is TGTGCCAGTAGTGCCATAGATGCGGGGCAGGGCTACGAGCAGTACTTC. The whole variable domain, filled in from reference TRBV19 and TRBJ2-7, reads DGGITQSPKYLFRKEGQNVTLSCEQNLNHDAMYWYRQDPGQGLRLIYYSQIVNDFQKGDIAEGYSVSREKKESFPLTVTSAQKNPTAFYLCASSAIDAGQGYEQYFGPGTRLTVT.

The chain has TRBV9 and TRBJ1-3; 7 bases match TRBD1. The CDR3 loop spans 15 amino acids. Germline-derived CDR1 and CDR2 are SGDLS and YYNGEE. J gave up 5 bases and V 4 bases, and 9 bases lay outside the gene matches. DNA for the CDR3: TGTGCCAGCAGCTCCAGCTTGACAGGGAGAAACACCATATATTTT. Translation gives CASSSSLTGRNTIYF.

This clone was counted once. This chain connects TRBV7-2 to TRBJ2-5; D gene ambiguous. Trimming left V 3 bases short and J 0 bases short, with 2 bases between. Germline loops: CDR1 SGHTA, CDR2 FQGNSA. The CDR3 covers 12 residues. The chain's CDR3 is CASSLYQETQYF. The CDR3 DNA sequence: TGTGCCAGCAGCTTGTACCAAGAGACCCAGTACTTC.

This chain uses TRBV5-1 with TRBJ2-7, with TRBD2 matching 13 bases. The CDR3 is 20 amino acids. CDR1 and CDR2 (germline): SGHRS, YFSETQ. The V gene end was trimmed by 4 bases and the J gene end by 3 bases; junction bases not matched to a gene: 19. CDR3 DNA: TGCGCCAGCAGCCGGGGGCGACTAGCGGGAGGTACCTTGGGGTTCTACGAGCAGTACTTC. It specifies CASSRGRLAGGTLGFYEQYF.

As DNA, the CDR3 is TGTGCCAGTAGTATAGTAGCCGGGACCTACGAGCAGTACTTC. Translating it yields CASSIVAGTYEQYF. V and J are TRBV19 and TRBJ2-7, with D perhaps TRBD2 (5 bases). CDR3 length: 14 residues. Germline CDR1 and CDR2: LNHDA and SQIVND (reference sequence). Trimming took off 1 base at V and 2 bases at J, with 9 bases between the two ends.

This clone was counted once. The same CDR3 also results from other DNA sequences found in this sample. The chain recombines TRBV7-9 with TRBJ2-1, with 7 bases aligning to TRBD2. The CDR3 loop spans 15 amino acids. Trimming removed 1 base from V and 2 bases from J; junction bases left unmatched: 2. Germline-derived CDR1 and CDR2 are SEHNR and FQNEAQ (reference sequence). The CDR3 bases are TGTGCCAGCAGCTTAGGTAGCGGGCCCTACAATGAGCAGTTCTTC. Translated: CASSLGSGPYNEQFF.

This chain uses TRBV25-1 with TRBJ2-5, with D uncertain. This CDR3 spans 13 amino acids. Trimming pared 2 bases from V and 1 base from J, leaving 5 bases between. Germline-derived CDR1 and CDR2 are MGHDK and SYGVNS. The DNA of the CDR3 is TGTGCCAGCAGTGAAGGGTTCCAAGAGACCCAGTACTTC. It translates to CASSEGFQETQYF.

The chain employs TRBV6-1 and TRBJ1-4; the D gene is possibly TRBD1 (6 bases). Germline loops: CDR1 MNHNS, CDR2 SASEGT. V lost 1 base, J lost 8 bases, and 17 bases lay in between. This CDR3 is 16 amino acids long. The CDR3 DNA sequence: TGTGCCAGCAGTGAAGTATACCGGGGGCTGAACGAAAAACTGTTTTTT. This translates into CASSEVYRGLNEKLFF.

The rearrangement uses TRBV15 and TRBJ1-4, with 7 positions matching TRBD1. With 8 bases clipped from V and 0 bases from J, the junction kept 3 bases outside the gene matches. Germline V gives CDR1 LNHNV, CDR2 YYDKDF (reference sequence). The CDR3 extends over 14 amino acids. The CDR3 reads CATGTGATNEKLFF. The CDR3 DNA reads as TGTGCCACCGGAACAGGGGCAACTAATGAAAAACTGTTTTTT.

The V gene is TRBV28, the J gene TRBJ2-7; TRBD2 matches at 7 bases. In germline, CDR1 is MDHEN, CDR2 SYDVKM. The trim removed 2 bases at V and 0 bases at J, leaving 4 bases unmatched. This CDR3 comprises 15 residues. CDR3 residues: CASSLIGRDSYEQYF. The CDR3 coding sequence is TGTGCCAGCAGTTTAATTGGGAGGGACTCCTACGAGCAGTACTTC.

The rearrangement links TRBV25-1 to TRBJ2-3; no clear D. The CDR3 is 14 amino acids. The V gene's germline CDR1 is MGHDK and CDR2 SYGVNS. The V end lost 0 bases, the J end lost 5 bases, and 9 bases lay between the germline ends. Written as DNA, the CDR3 is TGTGCCAGCAGTGAATATGCTTTAGGAGATACGCAGTATTTT. Amino acids: CASSEYALGDTQYF.

The chain carries TRBV7-6 and TRBJ2-1; TRBD2 matches 8 bases. Trimming took 5 bases from V and 8 from J; bases not matched to a gene: 14. Germline V gene sequence: CDR1 SGHVS, CDR2 FNYEAQ. This CDR3 is built from 16 residues. The CDR3 protein is CASSKLTGLGSHEQFF. The CDR3 DNA sequence: TGTGCCAGCAGCAAACTTACGGGACTAGGCTCTCATGAGCAGTTCTTC.

V is TRBV7-9 and J is TRBJ2-7; D is unclear. In germline, CDR1 is SEHNR, CDR2 FQNEAQ (reference sequence). CDR3 length: 13 amino acids. Trimming left V 10 bases short and J 7 bases short, with 20 bases between. The CDR3 coding sequence is TGTGCCACCTCAGACTCTGCCCCGGGTGAGCAGTACTTC. This gives the protein CATSDSAPGEQYF.

DNA for the CDR3: TGTGCCTGGAGTTTCAGGGGATCTGAAGCTTTCTTT. Translating it yields CAWSFRGSEAFF. The chain combines TRBV30 with TRBJ1-1, with D maybe TRBD1 (6 bases). Germline V gives CDR1 GTSNPN, CDR2 SVGIG (reference sequence). The CDR3 contains 12 residues. V was clipped by 2 bases and J by 6 bases, with 10 bases between them. Full variable domain (remainder filled in from reference TRBV30 and TRBJ1-1): SQTIHQWPATLVQPVGSPLSLECTVEGTSNPNLYWYRQAAGRGLQLLFYSVGIGQISSEVPQNLSASRPQDRQFILSSKKLLLSDSGFYLCAWSFRGSEAFFGQGTRLTVV.